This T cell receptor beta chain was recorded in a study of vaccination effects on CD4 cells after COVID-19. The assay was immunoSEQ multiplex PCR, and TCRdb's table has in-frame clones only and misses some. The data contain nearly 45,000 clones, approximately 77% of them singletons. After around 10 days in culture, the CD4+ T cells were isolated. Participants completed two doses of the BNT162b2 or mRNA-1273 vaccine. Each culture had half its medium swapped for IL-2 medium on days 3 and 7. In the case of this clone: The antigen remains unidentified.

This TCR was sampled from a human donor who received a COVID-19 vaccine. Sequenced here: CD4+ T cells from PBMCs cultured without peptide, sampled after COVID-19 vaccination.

The CDR3 sequence: CASSLSQSYEQYF. The CDR3, as DNA: TGTGCCAGCAGCTTGAGCCAGTCCTACGAGCAGTACTTC. This chain connects TRBV5-4 to TRBJ2-7; D remains unclear. Germline V lookup: CDR1 SGHNT, CDR2 YYREEE (reference sequence). With 1 base removed from V and 1 base from J, the gap between germline ends came to 6 bases. The CDR3 sequence is 13 residues long. Variable domain in full (rest from reference TRBV5-4 and TRBJ2-7): ETGVTQSPTHLIKTRGQQVTLRCSSQSGHNTVSWYQQALGQGPQFIFQYYREEENGRGNFPPRFSGLQFPNYSSELNVNALELDDSALYLCASSLSQSYEQYFGPGTRLTVT.